The following is a T cell receptor (beta chain) sequence with its context. Its antigen remains unidentified. The sample holds other DNA sequences that translate to the same CDR3. TCRdb's copy holds only in-frame clones and misses some; the assay was immunoSEQ multiplex PCR. The table lists 130,000 to 150,000 clones, 86% of them singletons. There are 11 residues in the CDR3. The ends were cut back, 1 base at V and 6 bases at J, with 2 bases in the middle. The germline CDR1 and CDR2 sequences are SGHTA and FQGNSA. The data belong to a study of radiation and T cells in renal cell carcinoma. Study outcomes and limitations: Without pretreatment biopsies, baseline tumor clonotype presence was undetermined.

The time point was: blood 4 weeks post-SBRT, at nephrectomy. This sample's treatment: 15 Gy SBRT to primary tumor, nephrectomy 4 weeks later. The chain couples TRBV7-2 to TRBJ2-3; D unresolved. The sequencing here drew on blood, taken from a patient whose treatment included radiotherapy and nephrectomy. The receptor comes from a woman aged 50 to 65 with renal cell carcinoma. DNA of the CDR3: TGTGCCAGCAGCTTAGTTGATACGCAGTATTTT. Translating it yields CASSLVDTQYF.